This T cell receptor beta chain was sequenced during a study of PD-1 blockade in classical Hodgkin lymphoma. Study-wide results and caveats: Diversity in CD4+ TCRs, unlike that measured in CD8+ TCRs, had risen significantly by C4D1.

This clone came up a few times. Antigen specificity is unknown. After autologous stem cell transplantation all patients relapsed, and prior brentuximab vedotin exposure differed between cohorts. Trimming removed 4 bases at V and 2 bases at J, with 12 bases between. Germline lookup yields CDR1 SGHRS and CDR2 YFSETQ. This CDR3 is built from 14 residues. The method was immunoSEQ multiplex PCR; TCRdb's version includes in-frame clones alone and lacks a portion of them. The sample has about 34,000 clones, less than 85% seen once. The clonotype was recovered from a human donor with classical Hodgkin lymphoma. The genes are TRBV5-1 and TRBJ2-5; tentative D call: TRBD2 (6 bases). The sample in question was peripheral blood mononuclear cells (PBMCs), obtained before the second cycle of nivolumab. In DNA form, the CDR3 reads TGCGCCAGCAGCCGCGGGGACTGGCAAGAGACCCAGTACTTC. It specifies CASSRGDWQETQYF.